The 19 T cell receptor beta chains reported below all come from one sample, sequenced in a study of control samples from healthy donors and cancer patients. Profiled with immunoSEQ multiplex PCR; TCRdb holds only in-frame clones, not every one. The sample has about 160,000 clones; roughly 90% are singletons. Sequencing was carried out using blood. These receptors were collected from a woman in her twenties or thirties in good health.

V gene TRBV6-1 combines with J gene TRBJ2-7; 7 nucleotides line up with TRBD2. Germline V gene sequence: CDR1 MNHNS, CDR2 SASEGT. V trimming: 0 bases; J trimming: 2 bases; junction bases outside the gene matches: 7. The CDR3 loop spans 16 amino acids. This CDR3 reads CASSEALHAGAYEQYF. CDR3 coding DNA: TGTGCCAGCAGTGAAGCGCTTCACGCGGGAGCCTACGAGCAGTACTTC.

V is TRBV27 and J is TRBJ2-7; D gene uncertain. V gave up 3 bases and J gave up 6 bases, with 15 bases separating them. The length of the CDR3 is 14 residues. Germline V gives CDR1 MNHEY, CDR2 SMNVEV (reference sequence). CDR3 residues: CASSLRFPVLEQYF. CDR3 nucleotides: TGTGCCAGCAGTTTGAGATTCCCTGTGCTCGAGCAGTACTTC.

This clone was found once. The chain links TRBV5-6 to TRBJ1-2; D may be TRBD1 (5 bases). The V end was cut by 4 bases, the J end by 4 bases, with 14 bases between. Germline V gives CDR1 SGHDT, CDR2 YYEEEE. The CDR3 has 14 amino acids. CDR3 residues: CASSLGTVGYGYTF. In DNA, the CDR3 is TGTGCCAGCAGCCTTGGGACGGTGGGCTATGGCTACACCTTC.

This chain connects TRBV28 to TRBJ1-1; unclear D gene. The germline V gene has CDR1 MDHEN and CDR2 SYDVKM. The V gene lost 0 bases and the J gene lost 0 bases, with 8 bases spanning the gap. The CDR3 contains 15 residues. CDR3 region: CASSLWSVLNTEAFF. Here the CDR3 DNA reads TGTGCCAGCAGTTTATGGTCGGTATTGAACACTGAAGCTTTCTTT.

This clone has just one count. CDR3 loop: CASSYSGTSDSSYNEQFF. DNA of the CDR3: TGTGCCAGCAGTTACTCAGGGACTAGCGACAGCTCCTACAATGAGCAGTTCTTC. V and J are TRBV6-2 or TRBV6-3 and TRBJ2-1; 10 nucleotides align to TRBD2. Germline CDR1 MNHEY, CDR2 SVGEGT. The length of the CDR3 is 18 residues. Germline trimming cut 0 bases from V and 0 bases from J; bases unmatched to any gene: 5.

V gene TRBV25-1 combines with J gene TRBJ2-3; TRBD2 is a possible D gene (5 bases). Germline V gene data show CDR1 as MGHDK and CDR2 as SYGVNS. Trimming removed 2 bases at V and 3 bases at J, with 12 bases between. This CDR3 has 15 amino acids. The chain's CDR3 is CASSEPKRVTDTQYF. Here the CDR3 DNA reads TGTGCCAGCAGTGAACCTAAGAGGGTGACAGATACGCAGTATTTT.

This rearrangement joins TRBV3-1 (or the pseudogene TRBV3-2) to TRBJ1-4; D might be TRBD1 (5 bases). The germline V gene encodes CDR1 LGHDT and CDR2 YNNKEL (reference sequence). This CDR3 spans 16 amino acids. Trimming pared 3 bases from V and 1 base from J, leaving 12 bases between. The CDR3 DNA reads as TGTGCCAGCAGCCACCGGGGAGGGGTAACTAATGAAAAACTGTTTTTT. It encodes CASSHRGGVTNEKLFF.

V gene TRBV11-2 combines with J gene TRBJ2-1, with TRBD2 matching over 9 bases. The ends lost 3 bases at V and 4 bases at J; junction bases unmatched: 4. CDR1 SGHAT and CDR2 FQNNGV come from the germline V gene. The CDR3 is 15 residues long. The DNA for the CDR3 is TGTGCCAGCAGCTTTTGGACTAGCGAATACAATGAGCAGTTCTTC. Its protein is CASSFWTSEYNEQFF.

The CDR3 spells CASSELRTAYNEQFF. The CDR3 region has the DNA TGTGCCAGTAGCGAATTAAGGACAGCCTACAATGAGCAGTTCTTC. The V and J genes are TRBV19 and TRBJ2-1; D is perhaps TRBD1 (6 bases). The ends were cut back, 6 bases at V and 2 bases at J, with 14 bases in the middle. Germline V gene sequence: CDR1 LNHDA, CDR2 SQIVND (reference sequence). CDR3 size: 15 residues.

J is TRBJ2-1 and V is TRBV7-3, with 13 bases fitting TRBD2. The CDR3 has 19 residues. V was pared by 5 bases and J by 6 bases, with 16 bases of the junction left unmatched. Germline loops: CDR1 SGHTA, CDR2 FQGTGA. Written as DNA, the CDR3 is TGTGCCAGCAGCCCTAACGCCCCTTTACTAGCGGGAGGGTTCAATGAGCAGTTCTTC. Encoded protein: CASSPNAPLLAGGFNEQFF.

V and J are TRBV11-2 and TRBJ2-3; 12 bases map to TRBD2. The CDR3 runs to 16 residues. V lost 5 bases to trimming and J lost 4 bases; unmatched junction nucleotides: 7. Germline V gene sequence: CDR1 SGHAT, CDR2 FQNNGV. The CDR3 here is CASSPLAGGRADTQYF. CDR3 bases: TGTGCCAGCAGCCCACTAGCGGGAGGCCGTGCAGATACGCAGTATTTT. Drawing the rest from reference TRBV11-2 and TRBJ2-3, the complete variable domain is EAGVAQSPRYKIIEKRQSVAFWCNPISGHATLYWYQQILGQGPKLLIQFQNNGVVDDSQLPKDRFSAERLKGVDSTLKIQPAKLEDSAVYLCASSPLAGGRADTQYFGPGTRLTVL.

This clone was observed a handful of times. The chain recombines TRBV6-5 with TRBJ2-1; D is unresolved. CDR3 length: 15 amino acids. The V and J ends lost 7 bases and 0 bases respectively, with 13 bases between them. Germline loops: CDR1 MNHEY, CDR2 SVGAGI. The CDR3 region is CASKGTMSSYNEQFF. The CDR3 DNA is TGTGCCAGCAAGGGTACCATGAGCTCCTACAATGAGCAGTTCTTC.

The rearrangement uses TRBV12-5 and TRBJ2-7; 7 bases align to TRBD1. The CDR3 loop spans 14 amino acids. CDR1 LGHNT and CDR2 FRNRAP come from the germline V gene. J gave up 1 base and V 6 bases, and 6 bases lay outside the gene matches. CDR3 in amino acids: CASGPTGISYEQYF. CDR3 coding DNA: TGTGCTAGTGGACCGACAGGGATTTCCTACGAGCAGTACTTC.

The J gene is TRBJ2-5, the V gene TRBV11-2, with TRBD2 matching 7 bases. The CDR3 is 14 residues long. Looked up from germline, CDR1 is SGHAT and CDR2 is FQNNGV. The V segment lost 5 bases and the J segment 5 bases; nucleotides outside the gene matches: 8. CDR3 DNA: TGTGCCAGCAGCGATGGGCGGGAGTGGGAGACCCAGTACTTC. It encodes CASSDGREWETQYF.

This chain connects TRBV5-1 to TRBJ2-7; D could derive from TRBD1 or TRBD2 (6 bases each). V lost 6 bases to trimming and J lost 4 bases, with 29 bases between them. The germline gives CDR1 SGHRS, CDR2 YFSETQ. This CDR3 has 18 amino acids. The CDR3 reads CASTPSPTGTLTTYEQYF. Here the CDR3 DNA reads TGCGCCAGCACGCCTAGCCCCACAGGGACTCTTACCACTTACGAGCAGTACTTC.

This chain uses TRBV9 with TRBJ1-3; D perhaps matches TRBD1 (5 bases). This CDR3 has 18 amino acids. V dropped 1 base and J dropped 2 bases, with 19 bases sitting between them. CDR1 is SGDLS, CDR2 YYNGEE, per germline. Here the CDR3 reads CASSVSPSGTLTGNTIYF. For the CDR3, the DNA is TGTGCCAGCAGCGTATCACCCTCGGGGACCCTCACTGGAAACACCATATATTTT. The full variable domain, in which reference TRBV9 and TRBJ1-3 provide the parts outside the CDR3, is DSGVTQTPKHLITATGQRVTLRCSPRSGDLSVYWYQQSLDQGLQFLIQYYNGEERAKGNILERFSAQQFPDLHSELNLSSLELGDSALYFCASSVSPSGTLTGNTIYFGEGSWLTVV.

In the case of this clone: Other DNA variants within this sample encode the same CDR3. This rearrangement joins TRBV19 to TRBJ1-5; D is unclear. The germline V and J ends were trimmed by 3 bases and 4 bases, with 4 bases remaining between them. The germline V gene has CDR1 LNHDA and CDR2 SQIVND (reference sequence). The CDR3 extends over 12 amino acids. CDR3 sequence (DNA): TGTGCCAGTAGTATCCGTAATCAGCCCCAGCATTTT. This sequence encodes CASSIRNQPQHF.

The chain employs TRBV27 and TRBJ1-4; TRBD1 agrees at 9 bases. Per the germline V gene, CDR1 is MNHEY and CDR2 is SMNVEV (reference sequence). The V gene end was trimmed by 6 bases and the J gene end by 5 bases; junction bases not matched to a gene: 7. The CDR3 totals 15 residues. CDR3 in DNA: TGTGCCAGCAGCAGCGCGACAGGGGGAAATGAAAAACTGTTTTTT. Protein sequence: CASSSATGGNEKLFF.

The CDR3 spells CASSAPKGRVSTGELFF. The CDR3 coding sequence is TGTGCCAGCAGCGCTCCCAAGGGCAGGGTTAGCACCGGGGAGCTGTTTTTT. The V and J genes are TRBV9 and TRBJ2-2; weak D call: TRBD1 (5 bases). This CDR3 has 17 amino acids. V was shortened by 3 bases and J by 4 bases, with 19 bases between the two germline ends. Germline V CDR1 and CDR2: SGDLS, YYNGEE.